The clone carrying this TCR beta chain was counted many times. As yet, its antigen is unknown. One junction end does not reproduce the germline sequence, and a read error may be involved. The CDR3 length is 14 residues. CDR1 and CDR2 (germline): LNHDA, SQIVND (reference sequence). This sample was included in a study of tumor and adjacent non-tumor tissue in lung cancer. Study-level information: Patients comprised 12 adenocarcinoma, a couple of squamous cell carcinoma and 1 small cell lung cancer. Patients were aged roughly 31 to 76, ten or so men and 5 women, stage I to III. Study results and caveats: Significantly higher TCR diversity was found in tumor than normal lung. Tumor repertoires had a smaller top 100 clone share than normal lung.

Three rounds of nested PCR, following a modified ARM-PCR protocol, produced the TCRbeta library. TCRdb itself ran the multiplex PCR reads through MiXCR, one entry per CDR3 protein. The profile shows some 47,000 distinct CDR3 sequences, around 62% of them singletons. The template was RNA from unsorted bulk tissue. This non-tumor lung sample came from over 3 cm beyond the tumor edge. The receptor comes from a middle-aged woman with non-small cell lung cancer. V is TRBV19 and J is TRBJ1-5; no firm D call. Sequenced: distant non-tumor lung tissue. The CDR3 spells CASSVWEFNQPQHF. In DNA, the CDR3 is TGTGCCAGTAGTGTTTGGGAATTCAATCAGCCCCAGCACTTT. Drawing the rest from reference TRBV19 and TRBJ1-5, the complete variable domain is DGGITQSPKYLFRKEGQNVTLSCEQNLNHDAMYWYRQDPGQGLRLIYYSQIVNDFQKGDIAEGYSVSREKKESFPLTVTSAQKNPTAFYLCASSVWEFNQPQHFGDGTRLSIL.